Described below is a single T cell receptor (beta chain) sequence and its context. Its antigen is as yet unknown. The data are from a study of cytomegalovirus exposure and HLA in healthy donors. Study conclusions and caveats: It was reported in a later analysis that an Asian-associated ancestry cluster showed fewer N-insertions than the roughly 670-donor mean. The study assumed roughly uniform donor sequencing depth for presence/absence analyses.

PCR amplification relied on 60 Vbeta primers (plus 13 Jbeta primers). Assay: immunoSEQ multiplex PCR; the TCRdb copy retains only in-frame clones and omits some. The table lists 150,000 to 200,000 clones, 80% to 90% of them singletons, with roughly 1.9% in the top ten. Germline V gives CDR1 MDHEN, CDR2 SYDVKM. The V and J ends lost 2 bases and 7 bases respectively, with 15 bases between them. This CDR3 comprises 16 residues. The receptor was derived from a man between 18 and 35 years old in good health and CMV-seronegative. The sequenced sample consisted of PBMCs. J is TRBJ1-6 and V is TRBV28; no clear D gene. The CDR3: CASSLRLLTTNSPLHF. The CDR3 coding sequence is TGTGCCAGCAGTTTAAGACTGCTAACGACGAATTCACCCCTCCACTTT.